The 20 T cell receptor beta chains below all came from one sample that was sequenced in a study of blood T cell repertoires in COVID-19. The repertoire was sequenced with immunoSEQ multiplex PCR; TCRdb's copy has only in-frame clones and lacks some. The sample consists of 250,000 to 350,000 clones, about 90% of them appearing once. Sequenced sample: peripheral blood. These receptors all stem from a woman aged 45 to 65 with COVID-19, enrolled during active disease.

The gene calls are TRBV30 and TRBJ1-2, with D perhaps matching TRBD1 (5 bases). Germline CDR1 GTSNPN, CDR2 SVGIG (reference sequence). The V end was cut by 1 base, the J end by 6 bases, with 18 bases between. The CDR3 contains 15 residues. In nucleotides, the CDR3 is TGTGCCTGGAGTGGCTTGTTTGCAGGGCAGGATGGCTACACCTTC. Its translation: CAWSGLFAGQDGYTF.

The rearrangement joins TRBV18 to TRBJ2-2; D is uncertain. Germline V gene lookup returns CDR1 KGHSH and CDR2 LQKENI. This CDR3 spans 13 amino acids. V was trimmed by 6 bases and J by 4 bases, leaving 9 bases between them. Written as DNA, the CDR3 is TGTGCCAGCTCGTACGACATCACCGGGGAGCTGTTTTTT. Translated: CASSYDITGELFF.

The CDR3 spells CAWRVQGGSSYEQYF. The CDR3 DNA reads as TGTGCCTGGAGGGTACAGGGTGGGTCCTCCTACGAGCAGTACTTC. This sequence joins TRBV30 and TRBJ2-7; D may be TRBD1 (6 bases). The V and J ends lost 3 bases and 0 bases respectively, with 15 bases between them. Germline V gene data show CDR1 as GTSNPN and CDR2 as SVGIG (reference sequence). The CDR3 has 15 amino acids.

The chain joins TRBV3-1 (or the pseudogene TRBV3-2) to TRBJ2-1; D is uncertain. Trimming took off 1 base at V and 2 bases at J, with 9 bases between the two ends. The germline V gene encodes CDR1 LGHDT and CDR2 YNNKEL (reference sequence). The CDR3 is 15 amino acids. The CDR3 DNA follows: TGTGCCAGCAGCCAAGGTTTGGAGACCTACAATGAGCAGTTCTTC. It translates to CASSQGLETYNEQFF.

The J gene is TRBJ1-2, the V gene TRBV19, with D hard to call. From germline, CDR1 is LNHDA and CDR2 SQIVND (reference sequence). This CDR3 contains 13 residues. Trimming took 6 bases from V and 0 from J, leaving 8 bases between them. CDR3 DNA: TGTGCCAGTAGGCGGGATCCTAACTATGGCTACACCTTC. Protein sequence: CASRRDPNYGYTF. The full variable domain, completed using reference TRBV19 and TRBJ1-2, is DGGITQSPKYLFRKEGQNVTLSCEQNLNHDAMYWYRQDPGQGLRLIYYSQIVNDFQKGDIAEGYSVSREKKESFPLTVTSAQKNPTAFYLCASRRDPNYGYTFGSGTRLTVV.

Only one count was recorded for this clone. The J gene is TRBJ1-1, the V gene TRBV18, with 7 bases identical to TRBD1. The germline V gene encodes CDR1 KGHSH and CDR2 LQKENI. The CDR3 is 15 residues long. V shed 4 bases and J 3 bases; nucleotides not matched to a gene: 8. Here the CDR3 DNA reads TGTGCCAGCTCACACTTACAGGGGCGAGACACTGAAGCTTTCTTT. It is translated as CASSHLQGRDTEAFF. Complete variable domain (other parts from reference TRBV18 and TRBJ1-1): NAGVMQNPRHLVRRRGQEARLRCSPMKGHSHVYWYRQLPEEGLKFMVYLQKENIIDESGMPKERFSAEFPKEGPSILRIQQVVRGDSAAYFCASSHLQGRDTEAFFGQGTRLTVV.

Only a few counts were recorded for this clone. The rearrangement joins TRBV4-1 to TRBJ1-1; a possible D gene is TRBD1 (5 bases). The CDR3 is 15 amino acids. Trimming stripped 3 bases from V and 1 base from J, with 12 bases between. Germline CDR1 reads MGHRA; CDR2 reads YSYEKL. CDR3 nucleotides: TGCGCCAGCAGCCACCTAATAACAGGGAACACTGAAGCTTTCTTT. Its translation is CASSHLITGNTEAFF.

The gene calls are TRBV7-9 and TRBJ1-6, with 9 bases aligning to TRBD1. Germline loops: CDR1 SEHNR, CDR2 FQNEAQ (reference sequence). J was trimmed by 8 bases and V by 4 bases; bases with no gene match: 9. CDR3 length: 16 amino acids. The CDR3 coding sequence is TGTGCCAGCAGCTCAGGGACAGGGTTAACAGATTCACCCCTCCACTTT. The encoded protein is CASSSGTGLTDSPLHF. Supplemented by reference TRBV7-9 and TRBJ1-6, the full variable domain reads DTGVSQNPRHKITKRGQNVTFRCDPISEHNRLYWYRQTLGQGPEFLTYFQNEAQLEKSRLLSDRFSAERPKGSFSTLEIQRTEQGDSAMYLCASSSGTGLTDSPLHFGNGTRLTVT.

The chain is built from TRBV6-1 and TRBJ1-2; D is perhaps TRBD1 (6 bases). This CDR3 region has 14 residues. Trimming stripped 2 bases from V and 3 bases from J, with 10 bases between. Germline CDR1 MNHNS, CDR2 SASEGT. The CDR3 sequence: CASSEQGRYYGYTF. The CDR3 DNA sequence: TGTGCCAGCAGTGAACAGGGGAGATACTATGGCTACACCTTC.

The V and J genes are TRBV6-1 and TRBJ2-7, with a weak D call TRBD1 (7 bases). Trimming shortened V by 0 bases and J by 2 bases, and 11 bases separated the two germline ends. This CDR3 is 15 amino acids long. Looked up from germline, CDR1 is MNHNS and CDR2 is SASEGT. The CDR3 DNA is TGTGCCAGCAGTGAAGCATTCAGGGGGGCCTACGAGCAGTACTTC. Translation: CASSEAFRGAYEQYF.

The CDR3 nucleotides are TGTGCCACCAGTGACTACGGGACAGGGGGCACAGATACGCAGTATTTT. It encodes CATSDYGTGGTDTQYF. The V gene is TRBV24-1, the J gene TRBJ2-3; 10 nucleotides agree with TRBD1. Germline V gene sequence: CDR1 KGHDR, CDR2 SFDVKD. CDR3 size: 16 residues. V was clipped by 4 bases and J by 1 base; unmatched bases: 4.

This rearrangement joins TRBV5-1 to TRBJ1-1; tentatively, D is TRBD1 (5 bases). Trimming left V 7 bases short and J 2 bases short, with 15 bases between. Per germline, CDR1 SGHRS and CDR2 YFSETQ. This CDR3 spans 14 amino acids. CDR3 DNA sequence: TGCGCCAGCGCAGGGTCAAATATCAACACTGAAGCTTTCTTT. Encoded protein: CASAGSNINTEAFF.

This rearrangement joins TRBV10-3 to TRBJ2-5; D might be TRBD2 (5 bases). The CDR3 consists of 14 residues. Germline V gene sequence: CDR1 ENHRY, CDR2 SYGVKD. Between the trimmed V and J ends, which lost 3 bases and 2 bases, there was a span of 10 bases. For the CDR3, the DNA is TGTGCCATCAGTGACGTCGGGGTACAAGAGACCCAGTACTTC. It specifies CAISDVGVQETQYF.

The CDR3 protein is CASSRLAGGPSGQFF. The CDR3 DNA is TGTGCCAGCAGCCGACTAGCGGGAGGGCCGAGCGGGCAGTTCTTC. The V gene is TRBV6-5, the J gene TRBJ2-1, with 14 bases matching TRBD2. From germline, CDR1 is MNHEY and CDR2 SVGAGI. The V and J ends lost 6 bases and 12 bases, in that order; junction bases with no gene match: 10. The CDR3 is 15 residues long.

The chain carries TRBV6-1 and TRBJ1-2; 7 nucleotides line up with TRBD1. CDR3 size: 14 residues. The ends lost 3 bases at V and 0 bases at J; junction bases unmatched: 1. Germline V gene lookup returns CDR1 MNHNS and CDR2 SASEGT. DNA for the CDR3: TGTGCCAGCAGTGACAGGGGGACTAACTATGGCTACACCTTC. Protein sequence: CASSDRGTNYGYTF.

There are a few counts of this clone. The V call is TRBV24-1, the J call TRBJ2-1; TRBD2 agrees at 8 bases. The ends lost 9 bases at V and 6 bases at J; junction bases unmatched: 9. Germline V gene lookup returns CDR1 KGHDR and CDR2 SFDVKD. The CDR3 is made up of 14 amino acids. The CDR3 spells CATDAGAGGNEQFF. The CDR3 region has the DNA TGTGCCACCGACGCCGGGGCGGGAGGCAATGAGCAGTTCTTC.

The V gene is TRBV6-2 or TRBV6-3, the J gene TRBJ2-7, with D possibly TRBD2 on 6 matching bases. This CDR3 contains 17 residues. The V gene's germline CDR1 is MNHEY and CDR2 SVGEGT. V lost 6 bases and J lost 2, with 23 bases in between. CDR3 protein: CASSPRGSVGLTYEQYF. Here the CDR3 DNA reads TGTGCCAGCAGCCCCCGGGGGTCGGTGGGCCTAACCTACGAGCAGTACTTC.

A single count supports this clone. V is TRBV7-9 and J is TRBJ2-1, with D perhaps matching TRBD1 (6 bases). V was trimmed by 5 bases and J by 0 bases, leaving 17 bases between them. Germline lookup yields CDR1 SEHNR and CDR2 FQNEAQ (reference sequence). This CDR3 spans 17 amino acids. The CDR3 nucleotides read TGTGCCAGCAGCCCCAGGACAGAGGGGAGCTCCTACAATGAGCAGTTCTTC. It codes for CASSPRTEGSSYNEQFF.

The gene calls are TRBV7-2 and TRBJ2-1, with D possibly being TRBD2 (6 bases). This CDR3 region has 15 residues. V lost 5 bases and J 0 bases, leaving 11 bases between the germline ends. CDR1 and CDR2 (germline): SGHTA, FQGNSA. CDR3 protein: CASSLSGNSYNEQFF. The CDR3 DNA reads TGTGCCAGCAGCCTTAGCGGAAACTCCTACAATGAGCAGTTCTTC.

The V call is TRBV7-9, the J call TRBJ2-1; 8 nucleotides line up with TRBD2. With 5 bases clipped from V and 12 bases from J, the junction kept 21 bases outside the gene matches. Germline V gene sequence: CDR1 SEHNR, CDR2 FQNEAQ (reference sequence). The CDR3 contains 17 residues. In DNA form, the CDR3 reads TGTGCCAGCAGCCCCCACCCAAGCGGGAGCGGGCCGGTCGGGCAGTTCTTC. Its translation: CASSPHPSGSGPVGQFF.